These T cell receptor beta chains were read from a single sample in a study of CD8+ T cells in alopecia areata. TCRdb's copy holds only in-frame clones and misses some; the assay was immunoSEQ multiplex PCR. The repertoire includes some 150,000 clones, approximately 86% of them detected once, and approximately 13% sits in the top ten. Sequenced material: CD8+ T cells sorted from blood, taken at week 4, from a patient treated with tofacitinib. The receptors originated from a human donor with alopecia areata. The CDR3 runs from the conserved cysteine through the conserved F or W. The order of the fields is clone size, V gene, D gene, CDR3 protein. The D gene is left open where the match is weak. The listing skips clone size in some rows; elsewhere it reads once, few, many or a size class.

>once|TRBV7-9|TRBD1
CASSLDRGYGNTEAFF
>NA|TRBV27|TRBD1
CASSLVPPGQGDYEQYF
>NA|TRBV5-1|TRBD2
CASSPWTSGSSEQYF
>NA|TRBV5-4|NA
CASSSGADTQYF
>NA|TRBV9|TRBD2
CASSAGSSGQETQYF
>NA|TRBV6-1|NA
CASSEGRVGELFF
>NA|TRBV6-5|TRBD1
CASSYSTGELTDTQYF
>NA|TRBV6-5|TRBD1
CASSPRGDRVHGYTF
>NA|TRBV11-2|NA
CASSWPRDGRSSYEQYF
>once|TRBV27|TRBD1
CASRTWTGGTDTQYF
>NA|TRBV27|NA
CASSKNRVYGYTF
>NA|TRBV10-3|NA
CAISDTLYQETQYF
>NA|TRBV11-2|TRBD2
CASSLGLSGRPLYNEQFF
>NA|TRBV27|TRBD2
CASSQQTWRGDSIDTQYF
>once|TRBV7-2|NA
CASSLNFLRVETQYF
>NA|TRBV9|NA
CASSVRGSQTGELFF
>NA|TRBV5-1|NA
CASSTGGQSSYNEQFF
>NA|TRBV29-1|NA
CSVESQVALSGAFF
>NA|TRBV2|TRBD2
CASRISSGGTYNEQFF
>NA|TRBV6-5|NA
CASSYSKFRAAGELFF
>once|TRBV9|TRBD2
CASSLNAGRLAGGLPNTGELFF
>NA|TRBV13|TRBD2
CASSFQREGYEQYF
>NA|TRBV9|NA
CASSVGTGELFF
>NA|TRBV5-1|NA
CASSLEIGETQYF
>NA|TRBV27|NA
CASGRGANYGYTF
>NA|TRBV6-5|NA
CASILKGDEQYF
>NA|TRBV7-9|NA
CASSTGPDTQYF
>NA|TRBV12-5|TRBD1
CASTTGGKAGELFF
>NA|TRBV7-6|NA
CASSLGQGMGNEQFF
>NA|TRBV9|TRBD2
CASSVAGTSGNEQFF
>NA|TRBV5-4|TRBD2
CASSLGGLVETQYF
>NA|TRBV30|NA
CAWGRSQETQYF
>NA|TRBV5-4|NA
CASRGQGLVAFF
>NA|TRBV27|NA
CASSLYGPSDYGYTF
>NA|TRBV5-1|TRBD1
CASSLALVDRMSRELFF
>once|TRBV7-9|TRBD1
CASSFSDRGYEQYF
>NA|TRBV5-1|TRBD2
CASTLLGTSGGPTYNEQFF
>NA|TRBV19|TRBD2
CASTGLAGELFF
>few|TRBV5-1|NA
CASSLYFGRLGQYF
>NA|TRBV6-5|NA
CASTYGGDTEAFF
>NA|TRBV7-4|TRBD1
CASSLGQGPMNTEAFF
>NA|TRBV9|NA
CASSPGLTRLDEQFF
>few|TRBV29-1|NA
CSVEGRITGELFF
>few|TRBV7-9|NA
CASSDQRWRENGYTF
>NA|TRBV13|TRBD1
CASSTTGTVYEQYF
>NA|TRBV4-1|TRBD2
CASSPRVARTSAASSYNEQFF
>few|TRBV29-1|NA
CSAENEQFF
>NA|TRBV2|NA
CAIIRTPGTAEAFF
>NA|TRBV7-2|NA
CASSFGPLAEQYF
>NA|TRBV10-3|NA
CAISEGVAGHEQYF
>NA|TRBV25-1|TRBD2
CASSESTSGDHEQYF
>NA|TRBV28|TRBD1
CASSSGTEHEQFF
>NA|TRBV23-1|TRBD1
CASSQPGGLPIYSYEQYF
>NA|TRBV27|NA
CASSFGSMNTEAFF
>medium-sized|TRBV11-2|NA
CASSLVPGDGADTQYF
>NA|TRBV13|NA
CASLKKGYAHNEQFF
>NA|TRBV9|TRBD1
CASSVGQGYNNEQFF
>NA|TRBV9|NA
CASSVDVGSGYTF